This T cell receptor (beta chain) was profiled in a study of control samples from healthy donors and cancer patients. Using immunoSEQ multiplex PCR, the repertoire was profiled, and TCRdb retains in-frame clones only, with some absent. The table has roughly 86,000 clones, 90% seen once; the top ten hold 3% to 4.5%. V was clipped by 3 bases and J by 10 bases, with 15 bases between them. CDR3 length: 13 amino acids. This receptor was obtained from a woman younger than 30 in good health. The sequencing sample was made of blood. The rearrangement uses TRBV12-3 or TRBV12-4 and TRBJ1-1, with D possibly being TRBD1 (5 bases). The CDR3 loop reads CASSFFPGRGAFF. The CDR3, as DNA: TGTGCCAGCAGTTTTTTTCCAGGGAGAGGAGCTTTCTTT.